This TCR beta chain emerged from a study of shared clonotypes between healthy human individuals. Regarding the study as a whole: Generation of non-shared clonotypes was less probable than generation of clonotypes shared by all four donors. Few donors restricted represented genetic and exposure-history diversity. Large sequencing depth failed to make sorted-subset sequencing complete, rarefaction showed.

For this clone: Its antigen is undetermined.

Replicate PCRs run on sorted subsets employed 200 to 250 ng DNA, 30,000 to 35,000 T cell genomes. TCRdb's table, derived via immunoSEQ multiplex PCR, lists solely in-frame clones and lacks some. The sample records approximately 2.5 million clones, just over 90% being singletons. The CDR3 loop spans 14 amino acids. The ends lost 5 bases at V and 10 bases at J; junction bases unmatched: 13. Germline V CDR1 and CDR2: SGHTA, FQGNSA. The genes are TRBV7-2 and TRBJ1-2, with 7 nucleotides matching TRBD1. Material: naive CD4+ T cells sorted from blood. Sample subset: CD45RA+ positively selected. This receptor was taken from a man younger than 30 in good health. CDR3 region: CASSLESRQGIYTF. Here the CDR3 DNA reads TGTGCCAGCAGCCTGGAATCCCGACAGGGAATCTACACCTTC. Full variable domain (missing parts from reference TRBV7-2 and TRBJ1-2): GAGVSQSPSNKVTEKGKDVELRCDPISGHTALYWYRQSLGQGLEFLIYFQGNSAPDKSGLPSDRFSAERTGGSVSTLTIQRTQQEDSAVYLCASSLESRQGIYTFGSGTRLTVV.